Sequencing of this T cell receptor beta chain was carried out in a study of CD8 T cells in Susac syndrome. Study-wide points: The relatively small number of individuals in the TCR sequencing and HLA analysis was acknowledged by the study.

About this clonotype itself: Its antigen is still unknown.

Germline CDR1 is SGHRS and CDR2 is YFSETQ. CDR3 length: 14 residues. Between the trimmed V and J ends, which lost 1 base and 3 bases, there was a span of 10 bases. RNA was extracted with the RNeasy kit, and a quantity of about 0.45 to 1 ug was reverse transcribed using random hexamers. Each CDR3 protein is one row after TCRdb ran MiXCR on the immunoSEQ multiplex PCR reads. The sample consists of 200,000 or so distinct CDR3 sequences, 90% to 95% of them appearing once. CD8+ and CD4+ blood T cells underwent TCR beta sequencing. Purification of the CD8+ and CD4+ T cells relied on negative isolation, and TEMRA cells underwent FACS enrichment.

The rearrangement joins TRBV5-1 to TRBJ1-1; D gene unclear. The receptor was isolated from a human donor with multiple sclerosis. Source material: CD4+ T cells from PBMCs. The CDR3 loop reads CASSLSPIDTEAFF. The CDR3 DNA reads as TGCGCCAGCAGCTTGAGTCCAATCGACACTGAAGCTTTCTTT.